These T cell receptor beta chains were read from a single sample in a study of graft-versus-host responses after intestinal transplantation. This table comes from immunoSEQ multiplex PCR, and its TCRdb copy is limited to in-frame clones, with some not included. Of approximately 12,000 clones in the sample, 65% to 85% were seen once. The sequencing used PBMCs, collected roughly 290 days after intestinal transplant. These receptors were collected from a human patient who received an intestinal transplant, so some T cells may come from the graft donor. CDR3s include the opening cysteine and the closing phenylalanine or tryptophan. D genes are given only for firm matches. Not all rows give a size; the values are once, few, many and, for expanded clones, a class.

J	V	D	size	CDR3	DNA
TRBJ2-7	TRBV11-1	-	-	CASSWTAGYEQYF	TGTGCCAGCAGCTGGACCGCGGGGTACGAGCAGTACTTC
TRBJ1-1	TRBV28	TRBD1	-	CASTPRGGAIMNTEAFF	TGTGCCAGCACTCCCCGAGGGGGCGCGATCATGAACACTGAAGCTTTCTTT
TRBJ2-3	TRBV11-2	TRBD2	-	CASSLGTSGRASTDTQYF	TGTGCCAGCAGCTTAGGGACTAGCGGGAGGGCTAGCACAGATACGCAGTATTTT
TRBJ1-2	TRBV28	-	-	CASSFSSGGYGYTF	TGTGCCAGCAGTTTCTCATCGGGGGGATATGGCTACACCTTC
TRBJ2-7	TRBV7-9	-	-	CASSLVGVYEQYF	TGTGCCAGCAGCTTAGTGGGTGTCTACGAGCAGTACTTC
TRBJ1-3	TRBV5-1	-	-	CASSFAQGSGNTIYF	TGCGCCAGCAGCTTCGCACAGGGTTCTGGAAACACCATATATTTT
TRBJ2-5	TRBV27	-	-	CASSPRVPKIKETQYF	TGTGCCAGCAGTCCTAGGGTTCCAAAAATTAAAGAGACCCAGTACTTC
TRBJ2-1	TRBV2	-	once	CASNPQGLGRPNEQFF	TGTGCCAGCAACCCACAGGGCTTGGGACGACCCAATGAGCAGTTCTTC
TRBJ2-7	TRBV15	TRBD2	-	CATSRDGPGEASGRTYEQYF	TGTGCCACCAGCAGAGATGGGCCAGGGGAAGCTAGCGGGAGGACCTACGAGCAGTACTTC
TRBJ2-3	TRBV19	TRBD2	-	CASSTSGSTDTQYF	TGTGCCAGTAGTACTAGCGGGAGTACAGATACGCAGTATTTT
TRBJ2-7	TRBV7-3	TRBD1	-	CASSLTSGGPYEQYF	TGTGCCAGCAGCTTAACCTCAGGGGGTCCCTACGAGCAGTACTTC
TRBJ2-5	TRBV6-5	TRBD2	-	CASSQGGGRGETQYF	TGTGCCAGCAGCCAGGGTGGCGGGAGGGGTGAGACCCAGTACTTC
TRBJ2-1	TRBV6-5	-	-	CASSYSSNYNEQFF	TGTGCCAGCAGTTACTCGAGCAACTACAATGAGCAGTTCTTC
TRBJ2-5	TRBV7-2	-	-	CASSLWAGQETQYF	TGTGCCAGCAGCTTATGGGCGGGTCAAGAGACCCAGTACTTC
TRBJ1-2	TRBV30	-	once	CAWRVGRVYGYTF	TGTGCCTGGAGAGTTGGCAGGGTCTATGGCTACACCTTC
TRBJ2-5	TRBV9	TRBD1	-	CASSSRTGEETQYF	TGTGCCAGCAGCTCTCGGACAGGGGAGGAGACCCAGTACTTC
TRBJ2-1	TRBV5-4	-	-	CASSLDSQGGNEQFF	TGTGCCAGCAGCTTGGATTCGCAGGGAGGTAATGAGCAGTTCTTC
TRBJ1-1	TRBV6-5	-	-	CASRDPSRSTEAFF	TGTGCCAGCCGCGACCCTAGTAGGAGCACTGAAGCTTTCTTT
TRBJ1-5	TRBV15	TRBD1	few	CATSRDGGGQGNQPQHF	TGTGCCACCAGCAGAGATGGAGGGGGACAGGGCAATCAGCCCCAGCATTTT
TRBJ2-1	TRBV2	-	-	CASLSPTTFRYSYNEQFF	TGTGCCAGCTTGAGTCCTACCACCTTCCGCTACTCCTACAATGAGCAGTTCTTC
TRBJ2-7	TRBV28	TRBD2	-	CASRLSSGSLSYEQYF	TGTGCCAGCAGACTATCTAGCGGGAGCCTCTCCTACGAGCAGTACTTC
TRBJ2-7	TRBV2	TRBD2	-	CASRPTSGTYEQYF	TGTGCCAGCAGACCGACTAGCGGTACCTACGAGCAGTACTTC
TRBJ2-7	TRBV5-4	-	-	CASSPRDGFYEQYF	TGTGCCAGCAGCCCCCGGGACGGGTTCTACGAGCAGTACTTC
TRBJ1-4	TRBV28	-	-	CASSLKGLLNEKLFF	TGTGCCAGCAGTTTGAAGGGACTCCTTAATGAAAAACTGTTTTTT
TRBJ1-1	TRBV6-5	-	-	CASSYSQGVNTEAFF	TGTGCCAGCAGTTACTCACAAGGGGTGAACACTGAAGCTTTCTTT
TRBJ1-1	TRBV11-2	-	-	CASSLKNTEAFF	TGTGCCAGCAGCCTAAAGAACACTGAAGCTTTCTTT
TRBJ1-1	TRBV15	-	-	CATSRGGRRSTEAFF	TGTGCCACCAGCAGAGGGGGGCGGAGGAGCACTGAAGCTTTCTTT
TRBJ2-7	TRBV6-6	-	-	CASSSRTVNEQYF	TGTGCCAGCAGTTCCAGGACAGTAAACGAGCAGTACTTC
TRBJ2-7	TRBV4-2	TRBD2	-	CASSQRGGGRAYEQYF	TGTGCCAGCAGCCAAAGAGGGGGCGGGAGGGCCTACGAGCAGTACTTC
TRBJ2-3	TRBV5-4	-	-	CASSSQGSSDTQYF	TGTGCCAGCAGCAGTCAGGGGAGCTCAGATACGCAGTATTTT
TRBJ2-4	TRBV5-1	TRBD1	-	CASSADREKNIQYF	TGCGCCAGCAGCGCGGACAGGGAAAAAAACATTCAGTACTTC
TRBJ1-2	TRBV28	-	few	CASSLSSMGYTF	TGTGCCAGCAGTTTATCCAGCATGGGCTACACCTTC
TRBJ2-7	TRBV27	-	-	CASSSNTALDSYEQYF	TGTGCCAGCAGTTCAAACACCGCTTTAGATTCCTACGAGCAGTACTTC
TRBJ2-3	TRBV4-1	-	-	CASSLLLRTDTQYF	TGCGCCAGCAGCCTATTACTCCGCACAGATACGCAGTATTTT